The rows below give T cell receptor beta chains drawn from one sample of a study of T cell changes during pregnancy in multiple sclerosis. The repertoire was sequenced with immunoSEQ multiplex PCR; TCRdb's copy has only in-frame clones and lacks some. Among about 36,000 clones listed, 88% were seen once. The input for sequencing was CD4+ T cells from peripheral blood mononuclear cells, taken in the first trimester of pregnancy. All receptors derive from a female donor with multiple sclerosis, enrolled in a pregnancy study. Each CDR3 is given with its conserved first and last residue. Clone size appears in some rows only: once, few, many, or a class for an expanded clone.

CDR3 length	J gene	clone size	V gene	CDR3 protein
14	TRBJ2-1	-	TRBV30	CAWSVVGAYNEQFF
15	TRBJ2-4	-	TRBV2	CASSERDRVKNIQYF
14	TRBJ2-5	-	TRBV7-9	CASSLGANQETQYF
15	TRBJ2-1	-	TRBV30	CAWSVISGSYNEQFF
12	TRBJ2-1	-	TRBV28	CASSGRRNEQFF
15	TRBJ2-7	-	TRBV28	CASSSSGIVLGEQYF
15	TRBJ2-1	-	TRBV6-1	CASSVQLAGYNEQFF
14	TRBJ1-2	-	TRBV13	CASSLPQGAGGYTF
16	TRBJ2-5	-	TRBV5-8	CASSWGGQGHQETQYF
15	TRBJ1-6	-	TRBV28	CASSSGQGASSPLHF
13	TRBJ1-1	-	TRBV29-1	CSVAGTMNTEAFF
13	TRBJ2-3	once	TRBV18	CASSPLSGDTQYF
19	TRBJ1-1	-	TRBV29-1	CSGEMGWTGGGKRNTEAFF
13	TRBJ1-1	-	TRBV7-3	CASSLGLFTEAFF
15	TRBJ2-1	few	TRBV6-6	CASSYDTSGTDEQFF
14	TRBJ2-7	-	TRBV28	CASSRGHGTYEQYF
13	TRBJ2-7	-	TRBV5-6	CASSPAGGYEQYF
14	TRBJ2-5	once	TRBV5-4	CATVGGIGAETQYF